The TCR beta chain described here comes from a study of T-cell reconstitution after alpha-beta-depleted transplantation in children listed by TCRdb under 2016. For the wider study: Using TCR repertoire profiling, the study quantitatively followed how T-cell immune reconstitution unfolded in children after TCRalphabeta/CD19-depleted allogeneic hematopoietic cell transplantation.

This clonotype was recorded many times. It lacks a known antigen. No base quality information exists; no much larger clone differs at one position. The germline ends are 19 bases apart after V is trimmed by 2 bases and J by 7 bases. From the cysteine up to the phenylalanine, the CDR3 has a length of 16 residues. This entry keeps only the CDR3 DNA: 48 bases, framed from base 1. CDR1 is given as MDHEN and CDR2 as SYDVKM, both from the germline V gene. Library creation used PCR. TCRdb lists the instrument as Illumina HiSeq 2500. Molecular barcoding was employed in the preparation of TCR libraries, with unique molecular identifiers being used to normalize TCRbeta repertoire quantification. The public reads were reprocessed in TCRdb via fastp at Q25 and MiXCR, keeping in-frame beta chains. When rows share a CDR3 protein, they turn into one entry using the most common DNA and genes. The sample has 200,000 to 250,000 distinct CDR3 sequences on record, around 13% of them singletons. About 2.6% of the sample belongs to the ten largest clones.

The sequencing here drew on PBMCs from the stem cell graft donor, taken from the stem cell graft. This TCR derives from a human donor who donated a stem cell graft to a child with acute lymphoblastic leukemia. The rearrangement combines TRBV28 with TRBJ2-3; the D gene is possibly TRBD1 or TRBD2, with 5 bases matching each. CDR3 region: CASSLISGRGLNTQYF. The nucleotide sequence reads TGTGCCAGCAGTTTAATATCAGGGAGAGGGTTGAATACGCAGTATTTT.